This T cell receptor (beta chain) was documented in a study of long-term antiretroviral therapy in people with HIV. Study-wide results and limits: Absence of data on ART adherence, viral resistance or therapy changes was noted. In samples taken after ART, diversity increased but remained below transplant donor control levels. HIV repertoire CDR3 lengths ranged less widely than those of controls.

Survey-level immunoSEQ v3.0 assays were run. Some clones are missing from TCRdb's copy, which holds only in-frame ones; the method was immunoSEQ multiplex PCR. Of approximately 30,000 clones in the sample, about 84% were seen once. With regard to this clone: Its antigen is not known.

Germline loops: CDR1 GTSNPN, CDR2 SVGIG (reference sequence). The CDR3 is 15 amino acids. The V gene lost 2 bases and the J gene lost 4 bases, with 12 bases spanning the gap. The source material was unsorted PBMCs, sampled 0.8 years before starting antiretroviral therapy. The chain carries TRBV30 and TRBJ2-6; unclear D gene. The sequence was obtained from a man aged 18 to 30 with HIV. The CDR3 bases are TGTGCCTGGAGTCCCGGCTCTCTAGGGGCCAACGTCCTGACTTTC. Translating gives CAWSPGSLGANVLTF.